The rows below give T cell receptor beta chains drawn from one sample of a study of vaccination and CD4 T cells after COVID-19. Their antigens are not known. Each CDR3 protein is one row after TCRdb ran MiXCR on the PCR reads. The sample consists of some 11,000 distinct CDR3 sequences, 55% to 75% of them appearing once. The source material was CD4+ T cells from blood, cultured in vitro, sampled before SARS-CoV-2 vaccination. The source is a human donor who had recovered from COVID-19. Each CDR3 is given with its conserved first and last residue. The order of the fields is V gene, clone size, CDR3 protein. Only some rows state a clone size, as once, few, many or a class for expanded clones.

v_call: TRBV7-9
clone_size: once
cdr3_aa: CASSFFLTALPVEQYF

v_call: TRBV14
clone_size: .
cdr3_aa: CASSPRRGAYGYTF

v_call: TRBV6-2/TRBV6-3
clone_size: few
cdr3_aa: CASSYSTDRGGYTF

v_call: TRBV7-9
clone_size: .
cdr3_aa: CASSLVQGPYGYTF

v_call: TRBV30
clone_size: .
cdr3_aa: CAWSPHLRGGYNEQFF

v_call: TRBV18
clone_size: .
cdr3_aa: CASSPRDSQETQYF

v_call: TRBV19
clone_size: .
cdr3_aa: CASSDSLNTEAFF

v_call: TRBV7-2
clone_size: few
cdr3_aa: CASSLDDWQGAYGYTF

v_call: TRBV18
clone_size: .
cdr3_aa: CASSYQTLSGVNQETQYF

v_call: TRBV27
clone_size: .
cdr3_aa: CASSPRGQNTEAFF

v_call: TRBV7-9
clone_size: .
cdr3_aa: CASSSGLAGLETQYF

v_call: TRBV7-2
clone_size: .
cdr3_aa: CASSLGTSRYEQYF

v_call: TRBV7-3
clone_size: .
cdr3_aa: CASSPRRDGAKAYGYTF

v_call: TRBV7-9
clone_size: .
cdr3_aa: CASSLGTAQETQYF

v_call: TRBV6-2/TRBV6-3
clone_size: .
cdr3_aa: CASDEAVRSNQPQHF

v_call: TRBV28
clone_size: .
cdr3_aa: CASSFLRSGGHEQFF

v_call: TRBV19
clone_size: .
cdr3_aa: CASSTNLGGTEAFF

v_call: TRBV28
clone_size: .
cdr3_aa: CASTRTGISLEQYF

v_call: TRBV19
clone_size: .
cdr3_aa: CASSILSLDEQFF

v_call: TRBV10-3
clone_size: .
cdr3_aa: CATADRASDYGYTF

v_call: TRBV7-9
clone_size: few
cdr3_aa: CASSSTGGADGYTF

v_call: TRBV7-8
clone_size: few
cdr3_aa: CASSLKGAGTGGSPLHF

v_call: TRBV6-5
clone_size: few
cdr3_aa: CASSYYSGVKNIQYF

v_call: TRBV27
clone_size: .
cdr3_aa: CASSLHSASGRSSSYEQYF

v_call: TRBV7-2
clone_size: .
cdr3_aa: CASSLVGSPLHF

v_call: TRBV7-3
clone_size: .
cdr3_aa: CASSRGHQETQYF

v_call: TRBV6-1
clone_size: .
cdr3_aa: CASSVGAGAQGDTQYF

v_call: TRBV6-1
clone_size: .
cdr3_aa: CASSALSTANTEAFF

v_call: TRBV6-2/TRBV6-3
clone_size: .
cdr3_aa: CASNMATSYNEQFF

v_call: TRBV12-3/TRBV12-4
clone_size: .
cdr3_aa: CASSFSLGDQPQHF

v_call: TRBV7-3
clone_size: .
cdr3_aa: CASSSGQGTRNEQFF

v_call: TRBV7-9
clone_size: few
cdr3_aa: CASSVDSSNQPQHF

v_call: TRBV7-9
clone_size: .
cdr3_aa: CASSMGLAGLGDTQYF

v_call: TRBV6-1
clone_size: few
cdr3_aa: CASRPGQRVGYTF

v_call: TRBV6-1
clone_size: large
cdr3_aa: CASSTGTDTQYF

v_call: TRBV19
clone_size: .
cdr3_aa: CASRGTGPLGEGYTF

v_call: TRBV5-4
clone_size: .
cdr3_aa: CASRRSPGQQNTEAFF

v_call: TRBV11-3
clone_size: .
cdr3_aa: CASSSRADYNSPLHF

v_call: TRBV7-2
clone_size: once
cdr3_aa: CASSPPGLAEYNEQFF

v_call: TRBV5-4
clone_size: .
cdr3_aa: CASSLAGLAGGNEQFF

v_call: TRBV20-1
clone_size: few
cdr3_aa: CSADGLAGSGEQFF

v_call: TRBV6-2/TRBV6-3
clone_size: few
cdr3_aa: CASSLGVGEAFF

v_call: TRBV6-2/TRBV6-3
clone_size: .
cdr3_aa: CASSGTGLTFF

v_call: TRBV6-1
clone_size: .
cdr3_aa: CASSRYDRAGKNEQFF

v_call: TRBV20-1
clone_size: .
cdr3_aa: CSALGLAGRGAELFF